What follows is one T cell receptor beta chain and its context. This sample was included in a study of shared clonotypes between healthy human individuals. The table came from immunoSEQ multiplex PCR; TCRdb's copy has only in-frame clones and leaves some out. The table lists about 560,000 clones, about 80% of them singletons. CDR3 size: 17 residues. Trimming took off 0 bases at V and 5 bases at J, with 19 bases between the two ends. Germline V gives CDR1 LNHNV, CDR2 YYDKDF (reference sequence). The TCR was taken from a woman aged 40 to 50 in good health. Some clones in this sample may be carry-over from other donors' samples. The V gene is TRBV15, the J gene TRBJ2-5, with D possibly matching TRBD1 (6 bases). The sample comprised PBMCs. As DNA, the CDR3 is TGTGCCACCAGCAGAGATCCCCCCGACAGGCGTGGGGAGACCCAGTACTTC. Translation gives CATSRDPPDRRGETQYF.